The present entry profiles one T cell receptor (beta chain) with its context. What it recognizes is unknown. TCRdb's copy holds only in-frame clones and misses some; the assay was immunoSEQ multiplex PCR. This sample has tens of thousands of clones; 65% to 90% occur once, and the top ten carry more than 0.8%. The sample is drawn from a study of OX40 agonist ivuxolimab in advanced cancers. The study, taken as a whole, reports: With doses of 0.1 to 3.0 mg/kg, CD4+ and CD8+ blood T cells had undergone clonal expansion by week 6.

From germline, CDR1 is SNHLY and CDR2 FYNNEI. This CDR3 is 16 amino acids long. The trim removed 6 bases at V and 7 bases at J, leaving 12 bases unmatched. The clonotype comes from an adult with an advanced solid tumor such as melanoma, head and neck, liver or kidney cancer. The chain couples TRBV2 to TRBJ2-2; 9 nucleotides line up with TRBD2. Sequences were derived from CD4+ or CD8+ T cells sorted from blood, sampled in a trial of the OX40 agonist ivuxolimab. CDR3 sequence: CASSNNLAGVGGELFF. The CDR3 DNA sequence: TGTGCCAGCAGCAATAACTTAGCGGGAGTGGGCGGGGAGCTGTTTTTT.